This is a list of T cell receptor beta chains from one sample in a study of blood T cell repertoires in COVID-19. Repertoires were generated with immunoSEQ multiplex PCR, while TCRdb's copy carries only in-frame clones and drops some. The sample yields some 74,000 clones, 80% to 90% seen once. The specimen was peripheral blood. These TCRs come from a woman of 80 years or more with active or convalescent COVID-19. CDR3s include the opening cysteine and the closing phenylalanine or tryptophan. The D gene is left open where the match is weak. Not every row has a clone size; where given, it reads once, few, many or a size class.

clone_size: -; d_call: TRBD1; v_call: TRBV30; j_call: TRBJ1-5; cdr3_length: 18; cdr3_aa: CAWSVQGGTGGGNQPQHF; cdr3_nt: TGTGCCTGGAGTGTACAGGGGGGTACAGGGGGCGGTAATCAGCCCCAGCATTTT
clone_size: once; d_call: -; v_call: TRBV7-8; j_call: TRBJ2-7; cdr3_length: 15; cdr3_aa: CASSLEGRARGEQYF; cdr3_nt: TGTGCCAGCAGCTTAGAAGGTCGGGCTCGGGGGGAGCAGTACTTC
clone_size: -; d_call: TRBD2; v_call: TRBV11-2; j_call: TRBJ2-7; cdr3_length: 16; cdr3_aa: CASSLRREWSSYEQYF; cdr3_nt: TGTGCCAGCAGCTTAAGGCGGGAGTGGAGCTCCTACGAGCAGTACTTC
clone_size: -; d_call: TRBD2; v_call: TRBV11-2; j_call: TRBJ2-7; cdr3_length: 15; cdr3_aa: CASSTLSGISYEQYF; cdr3_nt: TGTGCCAGCAGCACCCTTAGCGGGATATCCTACGAGCAGTACTTC
clone_size: -; d_call: -; v_call: TRBV4-1; j_call: TRBJ1-1; cdr3_length: 14; cdr3_aa: CASSPPGLNTEAFF; cdr3_nt: TGCGCCAGCAGCCCTCCGGGTCTCAACACTGAAGCTTTCTTT
clone_size: -; d_call: TRBD1; v_call: TRBV24-1; j_call: TRBJ2-7; cdr3_length: 15; cdr3_aa: CATSGRQGSTYEQYF; cdr3_nt: TGTGCCACCAGTGGCCGACAGGGATCTACCTACGAGCAGTACTTC
clone_size: few; d_call: TRBD1; v_call: TRBV5-1; j_call: TRBJ1-3; cdr3_length: 15; cdr3_aa: CASRPEQGNGNTIYF; cdr3_nt: TGCGCCAGCAGACCGGAACAGGGGAACGGAAACACCATATATTTT
clone_size: -; d_call: -; v_call: TRBV7-3; j_call: TRBJ2-1; cdr3_length: 15; cdr3_aa: CASSPVGSSYNEQFF; cdr3_nt: TGTGCCAGCAGCCCTGTCGGGAGCTCCTACAATGAGCAGTTCTTC
clone_size: -; d_call: TRBD2; v_call: TRBV28; j_call: TRBJ2-1; cdr3_length: 15; cdr3_aa: CASSLAGGAYNEQFF; cdr3_nt: TGTGCCAGCAGCTTAGCGGGAGGGGCCTACAATGAGCAGTTCTTC
clone_size: -; d_call: -; v_call: TRBV5-1; j_call: TRBJ2-1; cdr3_length: 13; cdr3_aa: CASSLSTNNEQFF; cdr3_nt: TGCGCCAGCAGCTTGTCTACTAACAATGAGCAGTTCTTC
clone_size: few; d_call: -; v_call: TRBV27; j_call: TRBJ2-3; cdr3_length: 15; cdr3_aa: CASSFGWRAVDTQYF; cdr3_nt: TGTGCCAGCAGTTTCGGTTGGAGGGCGGTAGATACGCAGTATTTT
clone_size: -; d_call: TRBD2; v_call: TRBV9; j_call: TRBJ2-3; cdr3_length: 17; cdr3_aa: CASSVGLAGAITDTQYF; cdr3_nt: TGTGCCAGCAGCGTAGGACTAGCGGGAGCTATCACAGATACGCAGTATTTT
clone_size: -; d_call: TRBD1; v_call: TRBV27; j_call: TRBJ1-2; cdr3_length: 14; cdr3_aa: CASSLDRDAYGYTF; cdr3_nt: TGTGCCAGCAGTCTAGACAGGGACGCCTATGGCTACACCTTC
clone_size: -; d_call: -; v_call: TRBV28; j_call: TRBJ2-1; cdr3_length: 14; cdr3_aa: CASSLSHNNNEQFF; cdr3_nt: TGTGCCAGCAGTTTATCGCACAACAACAATGAGCAGTTCTTC
clone_size: few; d_call: TRBD1; v_call: TRBV7-9; j_call: TRBJ2-3; cdr3_length: 16; cdr3_aa: CASSSGQGARADTQYF; cdr3_nt: TGTGCCAGCAGCTCCGGACAGGGGGCTCGTGCAGATACGCAGTATTTT
clone_size: -; d_call: -; v_call: TRBV18; j_call: TRBJ2-7; cdr3_length: 16; cdr3_aa: CASSLESRVMSYEQYF; cdr3_nt: TGTGCCAGCTCACTGGAGTCGAGGGTTATGAGCTACGAGCAGTACTTC
clone_size: -; d_call: TRBD1; v_call: TRBV6-2/TRBV6-3; j_call: TRBJ1-5; cdr3_length: 14; cdr3_aa: CASSRTGNNQPQHF; cdr3_nt: TGTGCCAGCAGTCGGACAGGGAACAATCAGCCCCAGCATTTT
clone_size: -; d_call: TRBD2; v_call: TRBV2; j_call: TRBJ2-2; cdr3_length: 17; cdr3_aa: CASSEGTSGSWVGELFF; cdr3_nt: TGTGCCAGCAGTGAGGGGACTAGCGGGAGTTGGGTCGGGGAGCTGTTTTTT
clone_size: -; d_call: -; v_call: TRBV7-9; j_call: TRBJ1-1; cdr3_length: 13; cdr3_aa: CASSSTGETEAFF; cdr3_nt: TGTGCCAGCAGCTCCACAGGAGAAACTGAAGCTTTCTTT
clone_size: -; d_call: TRBD1; v_call: TRBV5-8; j_call: TRBJ2-7; cdr3_length: 15; cdr3_aa: CASSLGTGGGYEQYF; cdr3_nt: TGTGCCAGCAGCCTCGGGACAGGGGGCGGCTACGAGCAGTACTTC
clone_size: -; d_call: -; v_call: TRBV12-5; j_call: TRBJ2-7; cdr3_length: 12; cdr3_aa: CASGLDRGEQYF; cdr3_nt: TGTGCTAGTGGTTTGGACCGGGGCGAGCAGTACTTC
clone_size: -; d_call: -; v_call: TRBV5-1; j_call: TRBJ1-4; cdr3_length: 14; cdr3_aa: CASSFSLTNEKLFF; cdr3_nt: TGCGCCAGCAGCTTCTCTTTAACTAATGAAAAACTGTTTTTT
clone_size: few; d_call: TRBD1; v_call: TRBV14; j_call: TRBJ2-1; cdr3_length: 14; cdr3_aa: CASSQGDSLNEQFF; cdr3_nt: TGTGCCAGCAGCCAAGGGGACAGCCTCAATGAGCAGTTCTTC
clone_size: -; d_call: -; v_call: TRBV27; j_call: TRBJ2-5; cdr3_length: 13; cdr3_aa: CASRTGLRETQYF; cdr3_nt: TGTGCCAGCAGGACAGGTTTGAGGGAGACCCAGTACTTC
clone_size: -; d_call: TRBD1; v_call: TRBV5-1; j_call: TRBJ1-6; cdr3_length: 16; cdr3_aa: CASSTGQGRGNSPLHF; cdr3_nt: TGCGCCAGCAGCACAGGACAGGGCCGGGGTAATTCACCCCTCCACTTT
clone_size: once; d_call: -; v_call: TRBV9; j_call: TRBJ1-2; cdr3_length: 13; cdr3_aa: CASSARTVQGYTF; cdr3_nt: TGTGCCAGCAGCGCCAGGACAGTGCAGGGCTACACCTTC
clone_size: -; d_call: TRBD2; v_call: TRBV4-1; j_call: TRBJ2-1; cdr3_length: 17; cdr3_aa: CASSPVGLAGDYNEQFF; cdr3_nt: TGCGCCAGCAGCCCCGTAGGCCTAGCGGGTGATTACAATGAGCAGTTCTTC
clone_size: -; d_call: -; v_call: TRBV21-1; j_call: TRBJ2-5; cdr3_length: 19; cdr3_aa: CASSKAVYITSGDQETQYF; cdr3_nt: TGTGCCAGCAGCAAAGCGGTCTATATCACTAGCGGGGACCAAGAGACCCAGTACTTC
clone_size: -; d_call: -; v_call: TRBV5-1; j_call: TRBJ2-7; cdr3_length: 13; cdr3_aa: CATAYESSYEQYF; cdr3_nt: TGCGCCACCGCCTATGAGAGCTCCTACGAGCAGTACTTC
clone_size: once; d_call: -; v_call: TRBV30; j_call: TRBJ2-6; cdr3_length: 17; cdr3_aa: CACYTGHQISGANVLTF; cdr3_nt: TGTGCCTGCTATACCGGACACCAAATCTCTGGGGCCAACGTCCTGACTTTC
clone_size: -; d_call: TRBD2; v_call: TRBV13; j_call: TRBJ2-7; cdr3_length: 18; cdr3_aa: CASSLEARLASSSYEQYF; cdr3_nt: TGTGCCAGCAGCTTAGAAGCCCGACTAGCGTCAAGCTCCTACGAGCAGTACTTC
clone_size: -; d_call: -; v_call: TRBV24-1; j_call: TRBJ2-1; cdr3_length: 16; cdr3_aa: CATSDPTGENHNEQFF; cdr3_nt: TGTGCCACCAGTGACCCGACAGGTGAGAACCACAATGAGCAGTTCTTC
clone_size: -; d_call: -; v_call: TRBV2; j_call: TRBJ2-2; cdr3_length: 14; cdr3_aa: CASRVDSNTGELFF; cdr3_nt: TGTGCCAGCAGAGTAGACTCAAACACCGGGGAGCTGTTTTTT
clone_size: -; d_call: TRBD1; v_call: TRBV7-8; j_call: TRBJ2-2; cdr3_length: 16; cdr3_aa: CASSLVGQGFTGELFF; cdr3_nt: TGTGCCAGCAGCTTGGTTGGACAGGGGTTCACCGGGGAGCTGTTTTTT
clone_size: -; d_call: -; v_call: TRBV19; j_call: TRBJ1-1; cdr3_length: 13; cdr3_aa: CASSPVLHAEAFF; cdr3_nt: TGTGCCAGTAGCCCGGTGCTCCATGCTGAAGCTTTCTTT
clone_size: -; d_call: -; v_call: TRBV7-2; j_call: TRBJ1-3; cdr3_length: 15; cdr3_aa: CASSSEASSGNTIYF; cdr3_nt: TGTGCCAGCAGCTCCGAGGCCTCCTCTGGAAACACCATATATTTT
clone_size: -; d_call: -; v_call: TRBV6-5; j_call: TRBJ1-1; cdr3_length: 14; cdr3_aa: CASRPPTENTEAFF; cdr3_nt: TGTGCCAGCAGACCTCCCACAGAGAACACTGAAGCTTTCTTT
clone_size: -; d_call: TRBD1; v_call: TRBV5-8; j_call: TRBJ2-7; cdr3_length: 15; cdr3_aa: CASSLTRQGRSEQYF; cdr3_nt: TGTGCCAGCAGCTTGACCCGACAGGGGAGGAGCGAGCAGTACTTC
clone_size: few; d_call: -; v_call: TRBV7-9; j_call: TRBJ2-7; cdr3_length: 12; cdr3_aa: CASSPLEYEQYF; cdr3_nt: TGTGCCAGCAGCCCCCTTGAGTACGAGCAGTACTTC
clone_size: -; d_call: TRBD2; v_call: TRBV7-3; j_call: TRBJ2-7; cdr3_length: 13; cdr3_aa: CASSAGTSREQYF; cdr3_nt: TGTGCCAGCAGTGCCGGGACTAGCCGGGAGCAGTACTTC
clone_size: -; d_call: TRBD2; v_call: TRBV27; j_call: TRBJ2-5; cdr3_length: 18; cdr3_aa: CASSSPTGAIAGGETQYF; cdr3_nt: TGTGCCAGCAGCTCCCCCACAGGGGCCATAGCGGGAGGGGAGACCCAGTACTTC
clone_size: -; d_call: TRBD2; v_call: TRBV5-1; j_call: TRBJ2-1; cdr3_length: 16; cdr3_aa: CASSLRASGVYNEQFF; cdr3_nt: TGCGCCAGCAGCTTGAGGGCTAGCGGAGTCTACAATGAGCAGTTCTTC
clone_size: once; d_call: TRBD2; v_call: TRBV7-2; j_call: TRBJ2-5; cdr3_length: 16; cdr3_aa: CASSQMRLAGVETQYF; cdr3_nt: TGTGCCAGCAGCCAAATGAGGCTAGCGGGAGTAGAGACCCAGTACTTC
clone_size: -; d_call: TRBD2; v_call: TRBV23-1; j_call: TRBJ2-1; cdr3_length: 14; cdr3_aa: CASSPPAGGHEQFF; cdr3_nt: TGCGCCAGCAGTCCCCCGGCGGGAGGGCATGAGCAGTTCTTC